Presented here are 17 T cell receptor beta chains from one specimen sequenced in a study of cytomegalovirus exposure and HLA in healthy donors. The PCR made use of 60 Vbeta and 13 Jbeta primers. Sequencing used immunoSEQ multiplex PCR; TCRdb keeps in-frame clones, though not all of them. The table shows 140,000 or so clones, with roughly 10% occurring only once. Sequenced sample: PBMCs. The receptors shown here come from a male donor in good health and CMV-seronegative.

V and J are TRBV19 and TRBJ2-3; 7 bases align to TRBD2. Germline V gene sequence: CDR1 LNHDA, CDR2 SQIVND (reference sequence). V was clipped by 5 bases and J by 2 bases; unmatched bases: 10. CDR3 length: 16 amino acids. CDR3 DNA: TGTGCCAGTAGTCAAGGGAGGCGGGGGTTCACAGATACGCAGTATTTT. Residues: CASSQGRRGFTDTQYF.

The chain joins TRBV29-1 to TRBJ2-2; D remains unclear. Deletions cut 1 base from V and 1 base from J, with 7 bases between. Germline CDR1 and CDR2: SQVTM and ANQGSEA. This CDR3 has 14 amino acids. CDR3 sequence reads: CSVEGLENTGELFF. The CDR3 nucleotides read TGCAGCGTTGAAGGGCTAGAGAACACCGGGGAGCTGTTTTTT.

V usage is TRBV21-1 and J usage is TRBJ2-1; the listed D gene, TRBD1, was not tested against the DNA. TRBV21-1 is designated a pseudogene. CDR3 length: 13 amino acids. The CDR3 is CASSKGPDNEQFF. The CDR3 DNA is TGTGCCAGCAGCAAAGGTCCAGACAATGAGCAGTTCTTC.

The chain joins TRBV28 to TRBJ2-4, with a weak D call TRBD2 (6 bases). V was pared by 2 bases and J by 3 bases, with 11 bases between. The CDR3 extends over 15 amino acids. Germline V gives CDR1 MDHEN, CDR2 SYDVKM. CDR3 sequence: CASSLDGSGKNIQYF. CDR3 sequence (DNA): TGTGCCAGCAGTTTAGACGGGAGTGGCAAAAACATTCAGTACTTC.

The genes are TRBV11-3 and TRBJ1-2, with a tentative D call TRBD1 (5 bases). Trimming took 3 bases from V and 6 from J, leaving 11 bases between them. The CDR3 is 13 amino acids. Germline values: CDR1 SGHNT, CDR2 YENEEA. The CDR3: CASSFRTGDGYTF. CDR3 DNA: TGTGCCAGCAGCTTCAGAACAGGCGATGGCTACACCTTC.

The V call is TRBV4-3, the J call TRBJ2-1; D unclear. The CDR3 sequence is 13 residues long. The germline CDR1 and CDR2 sequences are LGHNA and YSLEER. V lost 3 bases, J lost 7 bases, and 10 bases lay in between. CDR3 in amino acids: CASSHGLLNEQFF. Written as DNA, the CDR3 is TGCGCCAGCAGCCATGGCCTGTTGAATGAGCAGTTCTTC.

A note on this clone: One end of the junction does not line up with germline, which may come from a read error. This chain connects TRBV5-4 to TRBJ2-5; 7 nucleotides agree with TRBD1. CDR3 length: 16 residues. Germline CDR1 SGHNT, CDR2 YYREEE (reference sequence). The CDR3 reads CASTLPSGGDLENQYF. The DNA of the CDR3 is TGTGCCAGCACCCTTCCTTCAGGGGGAGATCTAGAGAACCAGTACTTC. Full variable domain (remainder filled in from reference TRBV5-4 and TRBJ2-5): ETGVTQSPTHLIKTRGQQVTLRCSSQSGHNTVSWYQQALGQGPQFIFQYYREEENGRGNFPPRFSGLQFPNYSSELNVNALELDDSALYLCASTLPSGGDLENQYFGPGTRLLVL.

This clone turned up a few times. The chain links TRBV5-1 to TRBJ2-7; tentative D call: TRBD1 (5 bases). V was clipped by 4 bases and J by 5 bases, with 13 bases between them. Germline values: CDR1 SGHRS, CDR2 YFSETQ. This CDR3 has 13 amino acids. CDR3 nucleotides: TGCGCCAGCAGCCGCGAGGACAATGACGAGCAGTACTTC. Its protein product is CASSREDNDEQYF.

The chain carries TRBV5-1 and TRBJ2-6, with a weak D call TRBD2 (5 bases). There are 17 residues in the CDR3. V was cut by 0 bases and J by 4 bases, with 14 bases left in between. The germline gives CDR1 SGHRS, CDR2 YFSETQ. The CDR3 nucleotides read TGCGCCAGCAGCTTGGGGAACATGAGGGCCGGGGCCAACGTCCTGACTTTC. Its translation: CASSLGNMRAGANVLTF.

This chain links TRBV27 with TRBJ1-4; D possibly corresponds to TRBD1 (6 bases). V was trimmed by 2 bases and J by 4 bases, leaving 8 bases between them. CDR3 length: 14 amino acids. The V gene's germline CDR1 is MNHEY and CDR2 SMNVEV (reference sequence). CDR3: CASSLGQFNEKLFF. CDR3 nucleotides: TGTGCCAGCAGTTTAGGACAGTTTAATGAAAAACTGTTTTTT.

The gene calls are TRBV7-3 and TRBJ1-2; D ambiguous. Germline lookup yields CDR1 SGHTA and CDR2 FQGTGA. V lost 5 bases, J lost 1 base, and 14 bases lay in between. The CDR3 has 15 amino acids. CDR3 in amino acids: CASSPAVGVNYGYTF. The CDR3 bases are TGTGCCAGCAGCCCTGCTGTCGGGGTTAACTATGGCTACACCTTC.

This clone came up a few times. This chain connects TRBV6-5 to TRBJ2-7; D might be TRBD1 (6 bases). V was trimmed by 0 bases and J by 2 bases, leaving 11 bases between them. The CDR3 spans 15 residues. The V gene's germline CDR1 is MNHEY and CDR2 SVGAGI. The CDR3 protein is CASSYSTGTTYEQYF. The CDR3 coding sequence is TGTGCCAGCAGTTACTCAACAGGGACAACCTACGAGCAGTACTTC.

The chain links TRBV27 to TRBJ1-2; 9 nucleotides line up with TRBD1. Germline-derived CDR1 and CDR2 are MNHEY and SMNVEV (reference sequence). The CDR3 consists of 15 residues. Unmatched junction bases numbered 4, after V lost 5 bases and J lost 0 bases. CDR3 sequence (DNA): TGTGCCAGCAGTAGTTACAGGGGGCCTAACTATGGCTACACCTTC. It specifies CASSSYRGPNYGYTF.

The gene calls are TRBV28 and TRBJ1-5, with TRBD1 matching 7 bases. Trimming removed 1 base from V and 1 base from J; junction bases left unmatched: 10. Germline lookup yields CDR1 MDHEN and CDR2 SYDVKM. The CDR3 has 18 residues. CDR3 coding DNA: TGTGCCAGCAGTTTATTATCGACAGGGACGGCAAGCAATCAGCCCCAGCATTTT. Protein product: CASSLLSTGTASNQPQHF.

The genes are TRBV10-3 and TRBJ1-2, with 9 bases fitting TRBD1. The length of the CDR3 is 15 residues. Trimming cost V 2 bases and J 5 bases; bases outside gene matches: 6. Germline V gene data show CDR1 as ENHRY and CDR2 as SYGVKD. DNA of the CDR3: TGTGCCATCAGTGAGAGGGGGACAGGGAAATATGGCTACACCTTC. Residues: CAISERGTGKYGYTF.

This clone has just a few counts. Mismatch with germline at one junction end may stem from a read error. Other DNA sequences in the same sample also yield this CDR3. This chain connects TRBV5-4 to TRBJ1-1, with 7 nucleotides matching TRBD1. CDR1 is SGHNT and CDR2 is YYREEE in the germline V gene (reference sequence). The CDR3 sequence is 15 residues long. The CDR3 bases are TGCGCCAGCAGCCTCAAGATAGGACAGGACACTGAAGCTTTCTTT. Translation gives CASSLKIGQDTEAFF.

The chain couples TRBV29-1 to TRBJ2-5; 8 bases agree with TRBD1. The end of the DNA is better explained by TRBJ2-7, so the J call may be wrong. Germline lookup yields CDR1 SQVTM and CDR2 ANQGSEA. CDR3 size: 12 residues. This CDR3 is CSVGQGTYEQYF. The CDR3 coding sequence is TGCAGCGTAGGACAGGGCACCTACGAGCAGTACTTC.